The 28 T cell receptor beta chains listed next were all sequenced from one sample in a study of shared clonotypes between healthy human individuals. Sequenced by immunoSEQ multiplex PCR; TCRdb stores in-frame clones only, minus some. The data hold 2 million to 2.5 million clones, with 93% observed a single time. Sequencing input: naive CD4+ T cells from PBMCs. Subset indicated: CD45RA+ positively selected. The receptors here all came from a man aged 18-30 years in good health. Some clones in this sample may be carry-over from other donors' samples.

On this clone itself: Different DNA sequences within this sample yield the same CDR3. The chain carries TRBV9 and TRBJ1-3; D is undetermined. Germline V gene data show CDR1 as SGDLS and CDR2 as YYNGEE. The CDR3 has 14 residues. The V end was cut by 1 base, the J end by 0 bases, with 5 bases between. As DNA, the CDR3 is TGTGCCAGCAGCGTAATGGGCTCTGGAAACACCATATATTTT. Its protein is CASSVMGSGNTIYF.

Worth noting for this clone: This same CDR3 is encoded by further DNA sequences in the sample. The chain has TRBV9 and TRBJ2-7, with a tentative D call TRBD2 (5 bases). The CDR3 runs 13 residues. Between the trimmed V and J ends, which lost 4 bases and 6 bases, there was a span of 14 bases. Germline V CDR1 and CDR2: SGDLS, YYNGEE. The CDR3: CASSSRGGSEQYF. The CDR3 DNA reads TGTGCCAGCAGCTCTCGTGGAGGATCCGAGCAGTACTTC.

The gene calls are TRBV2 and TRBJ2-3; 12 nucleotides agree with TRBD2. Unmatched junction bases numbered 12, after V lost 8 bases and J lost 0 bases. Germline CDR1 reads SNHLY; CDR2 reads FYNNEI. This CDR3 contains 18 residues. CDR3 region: CASSGWLAGGVSTDTQYF. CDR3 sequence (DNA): TGTGCCAGCTCCGGTTGGCTAGCGGGAGGGGTAAGCACAGATACGCAGTATTTT. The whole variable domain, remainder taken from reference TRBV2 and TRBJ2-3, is EPEVTQTPSHQVTQMGQEVILRCVPISNHLYFYWYRQILGQKVEFLVSFYNNEISEKSEIFDDQFSVERPDGSNFTLKIRSTKLEDSAMYFCASSGWLAGGVSTDTQYFGPGTRLTVL.

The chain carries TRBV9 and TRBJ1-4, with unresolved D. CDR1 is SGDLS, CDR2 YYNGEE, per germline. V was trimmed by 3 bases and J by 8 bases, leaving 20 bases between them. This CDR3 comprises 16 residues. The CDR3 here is CASSARALSSREKLFF. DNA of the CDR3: TGTGCCAGCAGCGCAAGAGCTCTGAGTAGTAGGGAAAAACTGTTTTTT.

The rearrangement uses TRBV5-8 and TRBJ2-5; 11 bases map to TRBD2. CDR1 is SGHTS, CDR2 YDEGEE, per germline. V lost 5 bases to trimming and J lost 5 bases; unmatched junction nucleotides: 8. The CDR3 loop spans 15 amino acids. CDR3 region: CASRIIAGGIETQYF. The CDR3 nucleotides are TGTGCCAGCAGGATCATAGCGGGAGGGATCGAGACCCAGTACTTC.

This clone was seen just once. The CDR3 DNA reads as TGTGCCAGTAGTACTTCTCGGGGCAGCAACTATGGCTACACCTTC. Translated: CASSTSRGSNYGYTF. The rearrangement links TRBV19 to TRBJ1-2, with D tentatively TRBD1 (5 bases). The CDR3 contains 15 residues. CDR1 and CDR2 from the germline V gene are LNHDA and SQIVND (reference sequence). Trimming removed 4 bases at V and 2 bases at J, with 14 bases between.

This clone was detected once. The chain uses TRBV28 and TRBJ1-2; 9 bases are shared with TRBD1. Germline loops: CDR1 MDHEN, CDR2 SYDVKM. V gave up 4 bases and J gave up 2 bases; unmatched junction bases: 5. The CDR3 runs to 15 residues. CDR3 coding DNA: TGTGCCAGCAGTTCTGGGACAGGGCCCAACTATGGCTACACCTTC. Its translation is CASSSGTGPNYGYTF.

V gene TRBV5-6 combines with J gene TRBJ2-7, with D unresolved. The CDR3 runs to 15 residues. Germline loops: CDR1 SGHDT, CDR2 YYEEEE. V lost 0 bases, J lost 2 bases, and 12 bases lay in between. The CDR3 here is CASSLVSRPTYEQYF. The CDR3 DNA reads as TGTGCCAGCAGCTTGGTCAGTCGCCCGACCTACGAGCAGTACTTC.

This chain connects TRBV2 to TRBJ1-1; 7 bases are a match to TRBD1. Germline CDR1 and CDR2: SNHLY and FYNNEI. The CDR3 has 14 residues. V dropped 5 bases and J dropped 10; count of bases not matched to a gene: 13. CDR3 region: CASSTNRGRWRAFF. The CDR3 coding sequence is TGTGCCAGCAGTACCAACAGGGGTAGATGGAGAGCTTTCTTT.

Here the CDR3 DNA reads TGTGCCAGCAGACAGGATAGCTCTGGAAACACCATATATTTT. Protein: CASRQDSSGNTIYF. This chain links TRBV2 with TRBJ1-3; D possibly corresponds to TRBD1 (5 bases). The CDR3 has 14 amino acids. Germline-derived CDR1 and CDR2 are SNHLY and FYNNEI. With 6 bases removed from V and 0 bases from J, the gap between germline ends came to 9 bases.

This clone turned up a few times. The DNA of the CDR3 is TGTGCCAGCAGCCCCCGCCAGGGTGTTGCTTTCTTT. Translating it yields CASSPRQGVAFF. This chain connects TRBV6-5 to TRBJ1-1; the D gene is possibly TRBD1 (5 bases). CDR3 length equals 12 residues. Germline CDR1 MNHEY, CDR2 SVGAGI. V was pared by 6 bases and J by 11 bases, with 16 bases between.

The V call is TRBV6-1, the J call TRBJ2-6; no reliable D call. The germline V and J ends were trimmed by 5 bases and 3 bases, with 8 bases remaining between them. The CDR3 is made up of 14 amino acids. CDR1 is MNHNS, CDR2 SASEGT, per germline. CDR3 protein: CASSPLYGANVLTF. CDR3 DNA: TGTGCCAGCAGTCCCCTATATGGGGCCAACGTCCTGACTTTC.

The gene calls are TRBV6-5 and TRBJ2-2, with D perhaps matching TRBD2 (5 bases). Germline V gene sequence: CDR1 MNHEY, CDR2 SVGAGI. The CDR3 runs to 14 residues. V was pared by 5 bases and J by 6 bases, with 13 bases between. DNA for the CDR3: TGTGCCAGCAGTCGCGCGGGTATCTCCGGGGAGCTGTTTTTT. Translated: CASSRAGISGELFF.

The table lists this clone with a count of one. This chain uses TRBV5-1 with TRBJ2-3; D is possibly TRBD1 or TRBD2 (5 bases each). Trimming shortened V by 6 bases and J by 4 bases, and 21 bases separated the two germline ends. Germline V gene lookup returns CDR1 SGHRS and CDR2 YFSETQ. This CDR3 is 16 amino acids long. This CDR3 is CASTFFEGRYADTQYF. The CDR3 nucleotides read TGCGCCAGCACGTTCTTTGAGGGGCGATACGCAGATACGCAGTATTTT.

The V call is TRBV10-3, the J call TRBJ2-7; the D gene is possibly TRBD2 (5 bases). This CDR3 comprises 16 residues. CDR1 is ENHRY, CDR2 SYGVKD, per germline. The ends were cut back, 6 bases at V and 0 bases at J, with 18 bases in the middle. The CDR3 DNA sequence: TGTGCCATCAGCGTCACCCCGGGAACCCGCTCCTACGAGCAGTACTTC. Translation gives CAISVTPGTRSYEQYF.

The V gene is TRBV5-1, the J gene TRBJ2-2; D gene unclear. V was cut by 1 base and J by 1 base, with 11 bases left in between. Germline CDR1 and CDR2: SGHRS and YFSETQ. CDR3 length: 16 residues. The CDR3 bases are TGCGCCAGCAGCTTGCAGGCTATGGGGAACACCGGGGAGCTGTTTTTT. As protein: CASSLQAMGNTGELFF.

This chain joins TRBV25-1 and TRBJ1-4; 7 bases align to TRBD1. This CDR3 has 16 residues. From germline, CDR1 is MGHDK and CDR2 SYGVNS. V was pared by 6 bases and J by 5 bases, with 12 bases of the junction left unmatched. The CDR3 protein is CASSVVTGVGNEKLFF. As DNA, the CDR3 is TGTGCCAGCAGCGTAGTCACAGGGGTGGGGAATGAAAAACTGTTTTTT.

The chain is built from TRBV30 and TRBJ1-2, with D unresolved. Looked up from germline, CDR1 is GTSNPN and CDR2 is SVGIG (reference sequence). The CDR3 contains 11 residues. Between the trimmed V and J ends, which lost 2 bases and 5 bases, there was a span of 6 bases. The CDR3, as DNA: TGTGCCTGGAGTCGAGGGTATGGCTACACCTTC. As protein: CAWSRGYGYTF. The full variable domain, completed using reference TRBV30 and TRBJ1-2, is SQTIHQWPATLVQPVGSPLSLECTVEGTSNPNLYWYRQAAGRGLQLLFYSVGIGQISSEVPQNLSASRPQDRQFILSSKKLLLSDSGFYLCAWSRGYGYTFGSGTRLTVV.

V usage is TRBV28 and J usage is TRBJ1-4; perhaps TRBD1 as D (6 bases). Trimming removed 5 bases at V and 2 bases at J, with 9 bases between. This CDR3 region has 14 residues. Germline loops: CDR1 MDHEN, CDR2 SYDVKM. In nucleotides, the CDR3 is TGTGCCAGCAGTCGGACAGACACTAATGAAAAACTGTTTTTT. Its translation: CASSRTDTNEKLFF.

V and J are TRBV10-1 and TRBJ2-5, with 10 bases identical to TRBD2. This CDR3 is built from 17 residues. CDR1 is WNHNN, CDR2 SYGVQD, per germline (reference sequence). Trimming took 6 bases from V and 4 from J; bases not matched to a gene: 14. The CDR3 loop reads CASRTRTEGLARETQYF. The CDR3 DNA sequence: TGCGCCAGCAGAACTAGGACCGAGGGACTAGCGCGAGAGACCCAGTACTTC.

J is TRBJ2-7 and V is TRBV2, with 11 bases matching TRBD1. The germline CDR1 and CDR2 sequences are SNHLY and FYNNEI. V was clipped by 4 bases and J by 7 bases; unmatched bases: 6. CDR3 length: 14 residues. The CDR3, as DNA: TGTGCCAGCAGTGGCCCGGGACAGGGGGGGGAGCAGTACTTC. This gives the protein CASSGPGQGGEQYF. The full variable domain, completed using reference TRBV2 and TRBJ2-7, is EPEVTQTPSHQVTQMGQEVILRCVPISNHLYFYWYRQILGQKVEFLVSFYNNEISEKSEIFDDQFSVERPDGSNFTLKIRSTKLEDSAMYFCASSGPGQGGEQYFGPGTRLTVT.

The CDR3 here is CASRFRPGLAGLKALGEQFF. In DNA, the CDR3 is TGTGCCAGTAGATTCCGACCGGGACTAGCGGGTCTAAAGGCTTTGGGCGAGCAGTTCTTC. The rearrangement links TRBV19 to TRBJ2-1; 12 nucleotides match TRBD2. CDR1 is LNHDA and CDR2 is SQIVND in the germline V gene (reference sequence). V trimming: 6 bases; J trimming: 10 bases; junction bases outside the gene matches: 25. The CDR3 is 20 residues long.

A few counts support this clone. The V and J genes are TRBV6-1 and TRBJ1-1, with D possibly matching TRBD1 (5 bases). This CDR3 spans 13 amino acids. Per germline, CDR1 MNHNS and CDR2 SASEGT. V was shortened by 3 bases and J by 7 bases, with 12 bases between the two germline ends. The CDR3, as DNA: TGTGCCAGCAGTGAGAGGGGTTCGGGTGAAGCTTTCTTT. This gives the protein CASSERGSGEAFF.

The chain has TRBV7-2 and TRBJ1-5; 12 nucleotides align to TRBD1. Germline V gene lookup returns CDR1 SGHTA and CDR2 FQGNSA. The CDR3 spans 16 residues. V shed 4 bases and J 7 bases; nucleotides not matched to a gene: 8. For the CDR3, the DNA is TGTGCCAGCAGCTCCCCGGGACAGGGGGCCCGGCAGCCCCAGCATTTT. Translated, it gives CASSSPGQGARQPQHF.

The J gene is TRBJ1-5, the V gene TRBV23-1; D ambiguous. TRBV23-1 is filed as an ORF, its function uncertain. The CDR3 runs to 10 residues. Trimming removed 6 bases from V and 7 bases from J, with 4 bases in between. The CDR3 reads CASSPQPQHF. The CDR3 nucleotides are TGCGCCAGCAGCCCCCAGCCCCAGCATTTT.

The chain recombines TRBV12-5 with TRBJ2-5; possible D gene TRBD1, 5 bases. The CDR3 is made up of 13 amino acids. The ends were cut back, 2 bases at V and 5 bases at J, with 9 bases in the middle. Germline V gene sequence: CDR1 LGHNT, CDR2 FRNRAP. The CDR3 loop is CASGLSGSETQYF. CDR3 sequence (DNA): TGTGCTAGTGGTTTGTCAGGGTCGGAGACCCAGTACTTC.

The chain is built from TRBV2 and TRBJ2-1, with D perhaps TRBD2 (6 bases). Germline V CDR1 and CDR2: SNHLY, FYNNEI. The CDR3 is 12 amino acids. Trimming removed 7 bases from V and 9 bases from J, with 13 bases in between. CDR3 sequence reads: CASTGTRAEQFF. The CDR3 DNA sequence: TGTGCCAGCACTGGGACTCGGGCTGAGCAGTTCTTC.

This CDR3 is CASSAGLAAGGDTQYF. DNA of the CDR3: TGCGCCAGCAGCGCCGGACTAGCGGCAGGCGGAGATACGCAGTATTTT. The gene calls are TRBV5-1 and TRBJ2-3; TRBD2 matches at 10 bases. V was clipped by 4 bases and J by 5 bases; unmatched bases: 10. This CDR3 spans 16 amino acids. CDR1 and CDR2 from the germline V gene are SGHRS and YFSETQ.